This T cell receptor (beta chain) was sequenced in a study of radiotherapy plus CTLA-4 blockade in lung cancer. Broader study findings: Early blood T cell clone changes and increased post-radiation serum interferon-beta were reportedly the strongest response predictors.

For this clone: Its specificity is unknown.

V lost 2 bases, J lost 10 bases, and 12 bases lay in between. CDR1 SGHDT and CDR2 YYEEEE come from the germline V gene. This CDR3 has 13 residues. Sequenced by immunoSEQ multiplex PCR; TCRdb stores in-frame clones only, minus some. The sample has about 82,000 clones, roughly 78% seen once. The rearrangement links TRBV5-6 to TRBJ1-4; D is unresolved. The sample here was peripheral blood, taken from a patient treated with radiotherapy plus ipilimumab. The receptor was derived from a human donor with non-small cell lung cancer that progressed on radiotherapy plus ipilimumab. In DNA, the CDR3 is TGTGCCAGCAGCTTACTTTTGGACGGAAAACTGTTTTTT. Protein product: CASSLLLDGKLFF.